The source of this TCR beta chain is a study of blood T cell repertoires in COVID-19. Study at large: The samples span acute and convalescent COVID-19 from the United States, Italy and Spain. In each case, the material was cDNA or gDNA derived from T cells, B-cell-depleted T cells, or PBMCs.

CDR1 is DFQATT and CDR2 is SNEGSKA in the germline V gene (reference sequence). V was shortened by 6 bases and J by 9 bases, with 9 bases between the two germline ends. The CDR3 is 10 amino acids. Profiled with immunoSEQ multiplex PCR; TCRdb holds only in-frame clones, not every one. The sample has about 62,000 clones; more than 75% are singletons. The specimen sequenced was peripheral blood. The sequence was collected from a man between 65 and 85 years old with acute or convalescent COVID-19. The V call is TRBV20-1, the J call TRBJ2-1; D is unresolved. Here the CDR3 DNA reads TGCAGTGCAACGACATCTGAGCAGTTCTTC. It translates to CSATTSEQFF.